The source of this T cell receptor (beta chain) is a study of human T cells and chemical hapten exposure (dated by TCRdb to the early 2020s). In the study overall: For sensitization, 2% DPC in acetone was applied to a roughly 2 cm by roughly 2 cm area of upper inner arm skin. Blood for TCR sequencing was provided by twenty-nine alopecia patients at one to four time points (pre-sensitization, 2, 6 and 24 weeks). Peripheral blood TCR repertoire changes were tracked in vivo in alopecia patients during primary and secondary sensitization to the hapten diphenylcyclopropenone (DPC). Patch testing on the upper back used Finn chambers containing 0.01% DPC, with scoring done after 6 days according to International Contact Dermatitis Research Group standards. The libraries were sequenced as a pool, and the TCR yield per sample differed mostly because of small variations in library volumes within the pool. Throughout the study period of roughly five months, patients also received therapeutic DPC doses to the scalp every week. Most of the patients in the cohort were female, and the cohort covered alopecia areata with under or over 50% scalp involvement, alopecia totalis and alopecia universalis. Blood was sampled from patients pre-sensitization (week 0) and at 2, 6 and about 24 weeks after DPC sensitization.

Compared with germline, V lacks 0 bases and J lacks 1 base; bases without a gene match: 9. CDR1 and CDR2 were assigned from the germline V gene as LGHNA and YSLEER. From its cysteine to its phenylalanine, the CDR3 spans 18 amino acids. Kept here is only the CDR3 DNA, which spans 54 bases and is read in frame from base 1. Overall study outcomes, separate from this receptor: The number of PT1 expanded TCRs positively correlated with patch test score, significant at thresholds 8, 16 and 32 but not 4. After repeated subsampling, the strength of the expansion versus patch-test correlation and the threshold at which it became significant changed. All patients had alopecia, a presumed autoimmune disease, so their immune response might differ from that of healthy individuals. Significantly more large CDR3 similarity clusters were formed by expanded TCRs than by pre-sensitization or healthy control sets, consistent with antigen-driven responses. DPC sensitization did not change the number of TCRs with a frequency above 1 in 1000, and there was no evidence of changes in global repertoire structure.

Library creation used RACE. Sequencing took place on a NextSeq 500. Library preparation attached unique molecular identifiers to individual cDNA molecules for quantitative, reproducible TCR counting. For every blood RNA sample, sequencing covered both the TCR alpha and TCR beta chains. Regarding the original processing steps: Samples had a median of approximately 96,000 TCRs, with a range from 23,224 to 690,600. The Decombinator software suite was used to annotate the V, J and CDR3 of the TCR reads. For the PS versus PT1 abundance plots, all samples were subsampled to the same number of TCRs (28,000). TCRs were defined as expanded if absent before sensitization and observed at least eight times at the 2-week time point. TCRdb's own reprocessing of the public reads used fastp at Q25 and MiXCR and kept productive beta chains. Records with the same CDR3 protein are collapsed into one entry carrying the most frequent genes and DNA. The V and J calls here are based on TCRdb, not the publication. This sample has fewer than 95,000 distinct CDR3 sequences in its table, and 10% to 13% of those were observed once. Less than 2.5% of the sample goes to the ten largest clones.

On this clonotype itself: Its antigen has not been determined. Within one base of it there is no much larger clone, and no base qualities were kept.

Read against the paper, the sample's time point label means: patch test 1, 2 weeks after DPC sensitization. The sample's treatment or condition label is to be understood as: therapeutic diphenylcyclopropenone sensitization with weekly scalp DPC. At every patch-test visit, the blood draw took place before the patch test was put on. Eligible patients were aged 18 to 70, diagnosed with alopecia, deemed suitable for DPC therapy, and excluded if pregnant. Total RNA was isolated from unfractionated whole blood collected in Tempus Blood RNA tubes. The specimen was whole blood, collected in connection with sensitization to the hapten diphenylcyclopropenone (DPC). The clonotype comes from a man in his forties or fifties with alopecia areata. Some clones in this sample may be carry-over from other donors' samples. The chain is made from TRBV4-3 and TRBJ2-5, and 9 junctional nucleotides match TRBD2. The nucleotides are TGCGCCAGCAGCCAAGAAGGGGGGGTAGCGGGAGCCCAAGAGACCCAGTACTTC. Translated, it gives CASSQEGGVAGAQETQYF.